This entry features one TCR beta chain sequence. Its antigen is not identified. Included in the TCR beta cDNA libraries were unique molecular identifiers. Between about 0.9 and 11 million T cells gave rise to roughly 0.5 million cDNA molecules. TCRdb analysed the PCR reads with MiXCR anew, one entry per CDR3 protein. This sample has roughly 670,000 distinct CDR3 sequences; roughly three fifths occur once, and the top ten carry about 11%. This sample was included in a study of post-analysis software for immune sequencing data. As for the study in general: Disease courses included relapsing-remitting, secondary progressive and progressive-relapsing multiple sclerosis.

Broader study findings: TRBV segments more frequent in patients than in controls numbered five and included TRBV5-6, TRBV5-1 and TRBV20-1. F measure showed strong co-clustering of same-batch samples.

The CDR3 extends over 15 amino acids. V lost 8 bases and J lost 6; bases outside the gene matches: 16. The germline gives CDR1 SQVTM, CDR2 ANQGSEA. Sequencing was carried out using blood. The chain combines TRBV29-1 with TRBJ1-2, with TRBD1 identical over 9 bases. This TCR derives from a girl aged 2 to 9 with multiple sclerosis. CDR3 sequence reads: CSLFDAGQGSDGYTF. CDR3 DNA sequence: TGCAGCCTTTTCGATGCGGGACAGGGCTCGGATGGCTACACCTTC.